Each of the 26 T cell receptor beta chains below was sequenced from the same sample in a study of blood T cell repertoires in COVID-19. Data came from immunoSEQ multiplex PCR; TCRdb stores just in-frame clones and leaves some out. The top ten hold about 7% of the sample, which has a few hundred thousand clones, 80% to 90% seen once. The sequencing input was PBMCs or T cells enriched from blood (not recorded which). Receptor source: a woman between 50 and 59 years old who had been exposed to COVID-19.

This rearrangement joins TRBV18 to TRBJ1-2; tentatively, D is TRBD1 (6 bases). Trimming cost V 5 bases and J 3 bases, with 10 bases left between them. Germline loops: CDR1 KGHSH, CDR2 LQKENI. This CDR3 region has 13 residues. As DNA, the CDR3 is TGTGCCAGCTCATCAGGGGTTGACTATGGCTACACCTTC. This gives the protein CASSSGVDYGYTF.

This clone was seen only a few times. The chain recombines TRBV10-2 with TRBJ2-5; the D is unclear. From germline, CDR1 is WSHSY and CDR2 SAAADI. Trimming cost V 8 bases and J 2 bases, with 9 bases left between them. The CDR3 is made up of 12 amino acids. The CDR3 here is CASRGIQETQYF. The CDR3 coding sequence is TGCGCCAGCCGCGGAATACAAGAGACCCAGTACTTC.

This rearrangement joins TRBV19 to TRBJ2-4, with TRBD1 identical over 11 bases. This CDR3 region has 17 residues. Trimming took 4 bases from V and 1 from J; bases not matched to a gene: 6. In germline, CDR1 is LNHDA, CDR2 SQIVND (reference sequence). CDR3 nucleotides: TGTGCCAGTAGTACGCGGGGACAGGGGGAGGCCAAAAACATTCAGTACTTC. It specifies CASSTRGQGEAKNIQYF. The whole variable domain, filled in from reference TRBV19 and TRBJ2-4, reads DGGITQSPKYLFRKEGQNVTLSCEQNLNHDAMYWYRQDPGQGLRLIYYSQIVNDFQKGDIAEGYSVSREKKESFPLTVTSAQKNPTAFYLCASSTRGQGEAKNIQYFGAGTRLSVL.

A word on this clone: The same CDR3 arises from other DNA sequences in this sample as well. V gene TRBV4-2 combines with J gene TRBJ2-3; 9 positions match TRBD2. The CDR3 covers 15 residues. CDR1 is LGHNA and CDR2 is YNFKEQ in the germline V gene. V shed 2 bases and J 1 base; nucleotides not matched to a gene: 1. In DNA, the CDR3 is TGTGCCAGCAGCCAACCTAGCGGGGGCACAGATACGCAGTATTTT. Residues: CASSQPSGGTDTQYF.

The rearrangement joins TRBV13 to TRBJ1-1; 9 positions match TRBD1. V lost 1 base, J lost 5 bases, and 11 bases stayed unmatched. The germline V gene encodes CDR1 PRHDT and CDR2 FYEKMQ (reference sequence). The CDR3 runs 17 residues. This CDR3 is CASSLEGPGQGRTEAFF. The CDR3 bases are TGTGCCAGCAGCTTAGAAGGCCCGGGACAGGGAAGGACTGAAGCTTTCTTT.

This rearrangement joins TRBV30 to TRBJ2-5; possibly TRBD2 for D (6 bases). Germline values: CDR1 GTSNPN, CDR2 SVGIG (reference sequence). Deletions cut 5 bases from V and 3 bases from J, with 7 bases between. The CDR3 totals 11 residues. DNA of the CDR3: TGTGCCTGGGGAGGGGAAGAGACCCAGTACTTC. This gives the protein CAWGGEETQYF.

The chain couples TRBV13 to TRBJ1-1; 7 nucleotides match TRBD1. The CDR3 covers 16 residues. After removal of 1 base from V and 6 bases from J, the junction contained 11 bases not matched to a gene. Germline lookup yields CDR1 PRHDT and CDR2 FYEKMQ (reference sequence). The DNA for the CDR3 is TGTGCCAGCAGCTTAGCGTGGACAGGCGTTTTGTCTGAAGCTTTCTTT. This encodes CASSLAWTGVLSEAFF.

The chain combines TRBV7-3 with TRBJ1-1, with no clear D. Looked up from germline, CDR1 is SGHTA and CDR2 is FQGTGA. This CDR3 region has 13 residues. The V end lost 3 bases, the J end lost 5 bases, and 10 bases lay between the germline ends. Here the CDR3 DNA reads TGTGCCAGCAGCTTTATGGCTTTTACTGAAGCTTTCTTT. Protein product: CASSFMAFTEAFF.

The genes are TRBV19 and TRBJ2-7; TRBD2 is a possible D gene (7 bases). V lost 1 base to trimming and J lost 2 bases, with 15 bases between them. Germline V gene lookup returns CDR1 LNHDA and CDR2 SQIVND (reference sequence). The CDR3 length is 16 residues. CDR3 in DNA: TGTGCCAGTAGTATAGGGGGAGGGGGAACCCCCTACGAGCAGTACTTC. It codes for CASSIGGGGTPYEQYF.

This clone appeared a few times. V usage is TRBV3-1 (or the pseudogene TRBV3-2) and J usage is TRBJ2-2; D is perhaps TRBD1 (6 bases). Germline V lookup: CDR1 LGHDT, CDR2 YNNKEL (reference sequence). This CDR3 has 15 residues. The V end lost 2 bases, the J end lost 5 bases, and 12 bases lay between the germline ends. As DNA, the CDR3 is TGTGCCAGCAGCCAACGTCCCCAGGGGACCGGGGAGCTGTTTTTT. Amino acids: CASSQRPQGTGELFF.

The chain carries TRBV19 and TRBJ1-5, with TRBD1 identical over 7 bases. Germline V gene data show CDR1 as LNHDA and CDR2 as SQIVND (reference sequence). Unmatched junction bases numbered 19, after V lost 5 bases and J lost 6 bases. The CDR3 contains 18 residues. The CDR3: CASSLRSVSTGDGQPQHF. The DNA of the CDR3 is TGTGCCAGTAGTCTGAGGTCGGTGTCTACAGGGGACGGTCAGCCCCAGCATTTT.

With respect to this clone: This may come from a read error, since a much larger clone is one base off. The sample has other DNA sequences that encode this CDR3 too. The chain combines TRBV12-3 or TRBV12-4 with TRBJ1-1, with a possible D match to TRBD1 (6 bases). The CDR3 consists of 13 residues. Trimming shortened V by 3 bases and J by 4 bases, and 9 bases separated the two germline ends. The CDR3 DNA reads TGTGCCAGCAGTTTGAGAGGGGGCACTGAAGCTTTCTTT. This encodes CASSLRGGTEAFF.

The chain is built from TRBV4-1 and TRBJ1-1; 7 bases line up with TRBD1. Germline CDR1 MGHRA, CDR2 YSYEKL. The CDR3 length is 13 residues. The V segment lost 4 bases and the J segment 6 bases; nucleotides outside the gene matches: 5. The CDR3 is CASSLTGTAEAFF. CDR3 DNA: TGCGCCAGCAGCCTCACCGGGACAGCTGAAGCTTTCTTT.

The V call is TRBV27, the J call TRBJ2-3; weak D call: TRBD2 (7 bases). V was clipped by 4 bases and J by 0 bases, with 17 bases between them. CDR3 length: 17 residues. Germline CDR1 reads MNHEY; CDR2 reads SMNVEV (reference sequence). The CDR3: CASSSPGGGTSTDTQYF. CDR3 sequence (DNA): TGTGCCAGCAGTTCACCCGGCGGGGGCACTAGCACAGATACGCAGTATTTT.

In the case of this clone: Other DNA sequences in this specimen translate into the identical CDR3. The chain employs TRBV18 and TRBJ2-5; tentative D call: TRBD2 (7 bases). CDR1 and CDR2 from the germline V gene are KGHSH and LQKENI. Trimming removed 3 bases from V and 2 bases from J, with 13 bases in between. The CDR3 runs 15 residues. This CDR3 is CASSPYAGAQETQYF. CDR3 DNA sequence: TGTGCCAGCTCACCCTATGCGGGGGCTCAAGAGACCCAGTACTTC.

The chain carries TRBV24-1 and TRBJ2-2; weak D call: TRBD1 (7 bases). Trimming removed 4 bases at V and 5 bases at J, with 13 bases between. The CDR3 is 15 amino acids. Germline CDR1 KGHDR, CDR2 SFDVKD. The CDR3 region has the DNA TGTGCCACCAGTGAGGCGGGACAGCCGACCGGGGAGCTGTTTTTT. This translates into CATSEAGQPTGELFF.

V and J are TRBV4-1 and TRBJ1-4; D remains ambiguous. Trimming stripped 0 bases from V and 5 bases from J, with 10 bases between. There are 15 residues in the CDR3. Per germline, CDR1 MGHRA and CDR2 YSYEKL. CDR3 loop: CASSQDRGHNEKLFF. CDR3 DNA sequence: TGCGCCAGCAGCCAAGATCGAGGCCACAATGAAAAACTGTTTTTT.

J is TRBJ2-5 and V is TRBV27; TRBD2 agrees at 13 bases. J was trimmed by 10 bases and V by 5 bases; bases with no gene match: 10. CDR1 and CDR2 from the germline V gene are MNHEY and SMNVEV (reference sequence). The CDR3 sequence is 15 residues long. The CDR3 loop is CASSPTGLAGLLQYF. DNA for the CDR3: TGTGCCAGCAGTCCTACGGGACTAGCGGGGCTACTCCAGTACTTC.

In DNA form, the CDR3 reads TGCGCCAGCAGCGAAGGGGGATTCACAGATACGCAGTATTTT. Translated, it gives CASSEGGFTDTQYF. The chain has TRBV5-1 and TRBJ2-3, with a possible D match to TRBD1 (6 bases). Germline-derived CDR1 and CDR2 are SGHRS and YFSETQ. The CDR3 has 14 amino acids. V shed 4 bases and J shed 2 bases, with 11 bases lying between them.

This chain uses TRBV11-3 with TRBJ2-1; tentatively, D is TRBD2 (5 bases). Germline V gene lookup returns CDR1 SGHNT and CDR2 YENEEA. CDR3 length: 12 residues. V shed 1 base and J shed 7 bases, with 5 bases lying between them. Here the CDR3 reads CASSLAGNEQFF. CDR3 coding DNA: TGTGCCAGCAGCTTAGCGGGAAATGAGCAGTTCTTC. The full variable domain, in which reference TRBV11-3 and TRBJ2-1 provide the parts outside the CDR3, is EAGVVQSPRYKIIEKKQPVAFWCNPISGHNTLYWYLQNLGQGPELLIRYENEEAVDDSQLPKDRFSAERLKGVDSTLKIQPAELGDSAVYLCASSLAGNEQFFGPGTRLTVL.

The chain recombines TRBV3-1 (or the pseudogene TRBV3-2) with TRBJ2-2; TRBD1 aligns across 7 bases. Germline loops: CDR1 LGHDT, CDR2 YNNKEL (reference sequence). V was clipped by 5 bases and J by 6 bases; unmatched bases: 12. This CDR3 is built from 16 residues. This chain's CDR3 is CASSFRQGLRAGELFF. DNA for the CDR3: TGTGCCAGCAGCTTTAGACAGGGCTTAAGGGCCGGGGAGCTGTTTTTT.

The chain links TRBV24-1 to TRBJ2-5; perhaps TRBD1 as D (7 bases). This CDR3 is 15 amino acids long. Germline loops: CDR1 KGHDR, CDR2 SFDVKD. Trimming took off 4 bases at V and 5 bases at J, with 16 bases between the two ends. The CDR3 DNA follows: TGTGCCACCAGTGACCGCCGATCAGGGGGGGAGACCCAGTACTTC. Translating it yields CATSDRRSGGETQYF.

The chain employs TRBV4-3 and TRBJ1-1; D is uncertain. V was cut by 7 bases and J by 1 base, with 10 bases left in between. This CDR3 comprises 13 residues. The germline V gene has CDR1 LGHNA and CDR2 YSLEER. CDR3 DNA sequence: TGCGCCAGCACCGAGGAGGCGAACACTGAAGCTTTCTTT. Translating gives CASTEEANTEAFF.

The chain employs TRBV18 and TRBJ2-1; 7 bases agree with TRBD1. The germline V gene encodes CDR1 KGHSH and CDR2 LQKENI. Trimming took 4 bases from V and 8 from J; bases not matched to a gene: 11. The CDR3 sequence is 15 residues long. CDR3 sequence reads: CASSLRDSLGDEQFF. The CDR3, as DNA: TGTGCCAGCTCACTCCGGGACAGCTTGGGCGATGAGCAGTTCTTC.

The CDR3 loop reads CASSPTGDDEKLFF. The CDR3 nucleotides are TGTGCCAGCAGCCCGACAGGGGACGATGAAAAACTGTTTTTT. The V gene is TRBV11-2, the J gene TRBJ1-4, with 8 bases matching TRBD1. The CDR3 runs to 14 residues. The germline V gene has CDR1 SGHAT and CDR2 FQNNGV. J gave up 6 bases and V 5 bases, and 5 bases lay outside the gene matches.

The chain joins TRBV29-1 to TRBJ1-2, with TRBD1 matching 7 bases. The CDR3 covers 12 residues. Germline trimming cut 4 bases from V and 4 bases from J; bases unmatched to any gene: 3. Germline V gives CDR1 SQVTM, CDR2 ANQGSEA. The CDR3 is CSVAGDSYGYTF. The CDR3 DNA reads as TGCAGCGTTGCAGGGGACAGCTATGGCTACACCTTC. Together with reference TRBV29-1 and TRBJ1-2, the CDR3 gives the full variable domain: SAVISQKPSRDICQRGTSLTIQCQVDSQVTMMFWYRQQPGQSLTLIATANQGSEATYESGFVIDKFPISRPNLTFSTLTVSNMSPEDSSIYLCSVAGDSYGYTFGSGTRLTVV.